This T cell receptor (beta chain) is drawn from a study of CD8 T cells in ankylosing spondylitis. In this sample, this clonotype turned up many times. Trimming took 7 bases from V and 6 from J, leaving 11 bases between them. The CDR3 consists of 12 residues. Germline V lookup: CDR1 SGDLS, CDR2 YYNGEE. TCRdb re-called the 5' RACE reads through MiXCR, storing one row per CDR3 protein. The profile shows under 200,000 distinct CDR3 sequences, 10% to 15% of them singletons. This TCR was sampled from a female donor with ankylosing spondylitis or in good health (not recorded which). V usage is TRBV9 and J usage is TRBJ2-1, with D possibly TRBD1 on 5 matching bases. The sequencing input was blood, either unsorted or a sorted T cell fraction (not recorded which). CDR3 residues: CASGVTVNEQFF. Here the CDR3 DNA reads TGTGCCAGCGGGGTGACAGTCAATGAGCAGTTCTTC.